This paragraph covers one TCR beta chain sequence. The data were obtained in a study of T cell changes during pregnancy in multiple sclerosis. The CDR3 is 16 amino acids. Measured with immunoSEQ multiplex PCR; TCRdb has only the in-frame clones, and not every one. Of about 40,000 clones in the sample, 75% to 95% were seen once. The origin of this receptor is a female donor with multiple sclerosis, enrolled in a pregnancy study. Sequenced material: CD8+ T cells from peripheral blood mononuclear cells, taken before pregnancy. This rearrangement joins TRBV21-1 to TRBJ1-4; the table's D call of TRBD1 was not tested on the DNA. TRBV21-1 is listed as a pseudogene. Written as DNA, the CDR3 is TGTGCCAGCAGCAAAGATGAGGGGACAGTTAATGAAAAACTGTTTTTT. Amino acid sequence: CASSKDEGTVNEKLFF.